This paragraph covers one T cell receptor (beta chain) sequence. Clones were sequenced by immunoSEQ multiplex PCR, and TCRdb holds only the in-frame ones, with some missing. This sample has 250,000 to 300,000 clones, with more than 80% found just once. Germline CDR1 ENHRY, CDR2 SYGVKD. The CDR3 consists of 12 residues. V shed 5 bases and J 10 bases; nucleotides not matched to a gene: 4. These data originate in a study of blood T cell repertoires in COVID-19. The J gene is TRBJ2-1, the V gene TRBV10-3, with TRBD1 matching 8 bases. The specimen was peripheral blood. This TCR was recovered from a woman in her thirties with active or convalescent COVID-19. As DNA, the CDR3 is TGTGCCATCAGTCTCAGGGGGCGCGAGCAGTTCTTC. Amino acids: CAISLRGREQFF.